The following is a T cell receptor (beta chain) sequence with its context. The entry originates in a study of CD8 T cells in Susac syndrome. Peripheral blood CD8+ and CD4+ T cells were profiled by TCR beta sequencing. TEMRA cells were FACS-enriched and CD8+ and CD4+ T cells negatively isolated. The authors reverse transcribed roughly 0.5 to 1 ug RNA with random hexamers. Each CDR3 protein is one row after TCRdb ran MiXCR on the immunoSEQ multiplex PCR reads. The table lists 150,000 to 190,000 distinct CDR3 sequences, roughly 95% of them singletons. The CDR3 is 15 amino acids. Trimming at V came to 8 bases and at J to 1 base, leaving 9 bases not matched to a gene. CDR1 SGHAT and CDR2 FQNNGV come from the germline V gene.

What was sequenced was CD8+ T cells from PBMCs. This chain links TRBV11-2 with TRBJ1-2; TRBD1 matches 8 bases. This TCR was recovered from a human donor with multiple sclerosis. The CDR3 sequence: CASVGDRLFNYGYTF. In nucleotides, the CDR3 is TGTGCCAGCGTTGGGGACAGGTTATTTAACTATGGCTACACCTTC.